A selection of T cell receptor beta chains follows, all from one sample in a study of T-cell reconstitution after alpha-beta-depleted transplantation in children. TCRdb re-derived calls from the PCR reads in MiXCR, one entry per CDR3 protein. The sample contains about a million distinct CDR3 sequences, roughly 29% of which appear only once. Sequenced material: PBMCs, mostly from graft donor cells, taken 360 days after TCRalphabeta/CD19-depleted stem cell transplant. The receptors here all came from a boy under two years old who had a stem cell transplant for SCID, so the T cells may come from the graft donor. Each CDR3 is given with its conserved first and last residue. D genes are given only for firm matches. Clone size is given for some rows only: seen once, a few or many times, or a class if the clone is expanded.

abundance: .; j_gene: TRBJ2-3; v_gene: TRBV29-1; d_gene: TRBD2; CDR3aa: CSVVKAGVADTQYF; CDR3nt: TGCAGCGTTGTGAAAGCGGGGGTAGCAGATACGCAGTATTTT
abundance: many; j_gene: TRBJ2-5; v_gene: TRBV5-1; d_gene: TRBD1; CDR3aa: CASSLTGQDQETQYF; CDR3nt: TGCGCCAGCAGCTTGACAGGACAGGACCAAGAGACCCAGTACTTC
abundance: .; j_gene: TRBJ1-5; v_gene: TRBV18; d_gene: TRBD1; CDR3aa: CASSPEGASNQPQHF; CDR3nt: TGTGCCAGCTCACCGGAGGGGGCTAGCAATCAGCCCCAGCATTTT
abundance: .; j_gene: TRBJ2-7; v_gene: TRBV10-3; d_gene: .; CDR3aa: CAISDAGTFTYEQYF; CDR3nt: TGTGCCATCAGTGATGCCGGGACATTTACCTACGAGCAGTACTTC
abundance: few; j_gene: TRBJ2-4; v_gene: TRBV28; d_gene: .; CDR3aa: CATSILAKNIQYF; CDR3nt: TGTGCCACCTCAATTCTAGCCAAAAACATTCAGTACTTC
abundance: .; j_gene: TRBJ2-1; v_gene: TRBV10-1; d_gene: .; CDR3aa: CASSDHRSEGNEQFF; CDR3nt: TGCGCCAGCAGTGACCACAGGTCGGAGGGGAATGAGCAGTTCTTC
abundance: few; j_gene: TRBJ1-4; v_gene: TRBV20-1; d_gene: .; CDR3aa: CSASESTGEKLFF; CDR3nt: TGCAGTGCTAGTGAGTCGACCGGGGAAAAACTGTTTTTT
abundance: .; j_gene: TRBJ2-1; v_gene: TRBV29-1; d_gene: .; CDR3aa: CSVVHGEKGPHEQFF; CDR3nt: TGCAGCGTTGTCCATGGGGAGAAAGGCCCGCATGAGCAGTTCTTC
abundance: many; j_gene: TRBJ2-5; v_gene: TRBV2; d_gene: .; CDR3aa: CASRETWAQETQYF; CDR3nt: TGTGCCAGCAGAGAAACGTGGGCCCAAGAGACCCAGTACTTC
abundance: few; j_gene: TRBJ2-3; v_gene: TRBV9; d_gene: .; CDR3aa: CASSVEDWTDTQYF; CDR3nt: TGTGCCAGCAGCGTAGAGGACTGGACAGATACGCAGTATTTT
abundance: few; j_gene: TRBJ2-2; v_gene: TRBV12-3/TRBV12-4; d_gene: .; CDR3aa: CASRPAKKSGELFF; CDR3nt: TGTGCCAGCAGGCCCGCAAAGAAATCCGGGGAGCTGTTTTTT
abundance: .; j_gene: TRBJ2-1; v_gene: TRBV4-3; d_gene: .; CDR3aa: CASSQDLPSNMDNEQFF; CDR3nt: TGCGCCAGCAGCCAAGACTTGCCCTCCAACATGGACAATGAGCAGTTCTTC
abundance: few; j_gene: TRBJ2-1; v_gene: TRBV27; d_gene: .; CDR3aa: CASSSPVSAHDEQFF; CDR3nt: TGTGCCAGCAGTTCTCCAGTATCCGCTCACGATGAGCAGTTCTTC
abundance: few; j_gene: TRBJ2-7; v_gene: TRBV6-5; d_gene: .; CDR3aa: CASSYREAYEQYF; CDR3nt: TGTGCCAGCAGTTACAGGGAGGCCTACGAGCAGTACTTC
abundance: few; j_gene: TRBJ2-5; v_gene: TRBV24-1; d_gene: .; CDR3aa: CATSANRLQEETQYF; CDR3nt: TGTGCCACCAGTGCTAACAGGCTACAAGAAGAGACCCAGTACTTC
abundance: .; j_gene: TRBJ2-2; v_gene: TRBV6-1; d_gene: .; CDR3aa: CASRHYGNPTTGTTGELFF; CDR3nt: TGTGCCAGCAGGCATTACGGGAACCCAACCACGGGCACCACCGGGGAGCTGTTTTTT
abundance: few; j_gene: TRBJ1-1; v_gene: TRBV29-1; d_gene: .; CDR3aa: CSVARTDTEAFF; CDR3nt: TGCAGCGTCGCCCGGACAGACACTGAAGCTTTCTTT
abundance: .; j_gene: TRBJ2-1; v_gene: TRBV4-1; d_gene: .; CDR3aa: CASSQGRGRRDEQFF; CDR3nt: TGCGCCAGCAGCCAAGGAAGGGGCCGGAGGGATGAGCAGTTCTTC